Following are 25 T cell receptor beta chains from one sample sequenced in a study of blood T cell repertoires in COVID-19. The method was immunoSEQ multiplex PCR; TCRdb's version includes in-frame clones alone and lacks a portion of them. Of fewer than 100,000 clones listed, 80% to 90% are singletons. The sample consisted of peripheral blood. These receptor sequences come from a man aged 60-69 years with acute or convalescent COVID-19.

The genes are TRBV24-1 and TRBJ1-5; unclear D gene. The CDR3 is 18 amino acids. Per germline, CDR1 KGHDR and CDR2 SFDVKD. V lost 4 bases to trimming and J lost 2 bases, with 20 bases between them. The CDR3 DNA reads TGTGCCACCAGTGACGTTTGGGCTTTTCAGTACCGCAATCAGCCCCAGCATTTT. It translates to CATSDVWAFQYRNQPQHF.

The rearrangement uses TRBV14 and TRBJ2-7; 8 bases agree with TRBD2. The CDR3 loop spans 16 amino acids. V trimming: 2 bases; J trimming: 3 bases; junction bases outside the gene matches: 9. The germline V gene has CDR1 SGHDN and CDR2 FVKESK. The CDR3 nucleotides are TGTGCCAGCAGCCAAAGCGGGGGATACCGGGACTACGAGCAGTACTTC. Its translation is CASSQSGGYRDYEQYF. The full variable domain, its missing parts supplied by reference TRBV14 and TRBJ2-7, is EAGVTQFPSHSVIEKGQTVTLRCDPISGHDNLYWYRRVMGKEIKFLLHFVKESKQDESGMPNNRFLAERTGGTYSTLKVQPAELEDSGVYFCASSQSGGYRDYEQYFGPGTRLTVT.

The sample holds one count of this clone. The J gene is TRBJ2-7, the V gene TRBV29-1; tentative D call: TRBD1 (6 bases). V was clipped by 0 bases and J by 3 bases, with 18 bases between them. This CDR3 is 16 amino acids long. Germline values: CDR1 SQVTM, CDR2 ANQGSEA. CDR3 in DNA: TGCAGCGTTGAAGATCGCAAAACAGGGTTCCGCTACGAGCAGTACTTC. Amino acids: CSVEDRKTGFRYEQYF.

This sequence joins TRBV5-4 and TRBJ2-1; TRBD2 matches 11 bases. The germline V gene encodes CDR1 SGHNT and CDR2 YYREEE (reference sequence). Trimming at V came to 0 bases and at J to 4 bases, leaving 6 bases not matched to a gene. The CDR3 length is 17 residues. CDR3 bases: TGTGCCAGCAGCTTGGCCGCTAGCGGGGGGTTTTACAATGAGCAGTTCTTC. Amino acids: CASSLAASGGFYNEQFF. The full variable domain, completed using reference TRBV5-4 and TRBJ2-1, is ETGVTQSPTHLIKTRGQQVTLRCSSQSGHNTVSWYQQALGQGPQFIFQYYREEENGRGNFPPRFSGLQFPNYSSELNVNALELDDSALYLCASSLAASGGFYNEQFFGPGTRLTVL.

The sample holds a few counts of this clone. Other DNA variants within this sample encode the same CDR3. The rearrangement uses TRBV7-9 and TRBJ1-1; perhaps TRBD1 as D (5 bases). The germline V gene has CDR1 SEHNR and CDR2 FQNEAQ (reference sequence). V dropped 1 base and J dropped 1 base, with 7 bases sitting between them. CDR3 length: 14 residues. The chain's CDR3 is CASSLGQPNTEAFF. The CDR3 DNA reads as TGTGCCAGCAGCTTAGGACAGCCGAACACTGAAGCTTTCTTT.

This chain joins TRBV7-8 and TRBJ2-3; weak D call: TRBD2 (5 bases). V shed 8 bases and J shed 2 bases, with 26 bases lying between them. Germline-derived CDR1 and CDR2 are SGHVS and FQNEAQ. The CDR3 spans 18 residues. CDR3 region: CASRLRPWRKVLTDTQYF. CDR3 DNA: TGTGCCAGCCGTTTGAGACCTTGGAGGAAAGTTCTCACAGATACGCAGTATTTT.

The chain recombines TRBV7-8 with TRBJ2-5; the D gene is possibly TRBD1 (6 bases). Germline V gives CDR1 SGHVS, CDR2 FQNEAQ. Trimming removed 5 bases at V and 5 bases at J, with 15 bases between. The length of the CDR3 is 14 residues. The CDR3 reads CASSQRWGLETQYF. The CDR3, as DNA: TGTGCCAGCAGCCAACGGTGGGGGCTGGAGACCCAGTACTTC.

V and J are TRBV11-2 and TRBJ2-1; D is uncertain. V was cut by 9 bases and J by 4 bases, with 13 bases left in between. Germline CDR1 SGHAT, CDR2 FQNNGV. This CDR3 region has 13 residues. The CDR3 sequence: CASTQLGYNEQFF. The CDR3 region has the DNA TGTGCCAGTACACAGTTGGGTTACAATGAGCAGTTCTTC.

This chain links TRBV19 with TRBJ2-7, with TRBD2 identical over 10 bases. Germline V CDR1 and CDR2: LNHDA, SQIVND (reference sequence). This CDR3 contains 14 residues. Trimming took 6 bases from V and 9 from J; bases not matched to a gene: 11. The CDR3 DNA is TGTGCCAGTAGCCCTATAGCGGGAGGAAACGGGCAGTACTTC. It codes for CASSPIAGGNGQYF.

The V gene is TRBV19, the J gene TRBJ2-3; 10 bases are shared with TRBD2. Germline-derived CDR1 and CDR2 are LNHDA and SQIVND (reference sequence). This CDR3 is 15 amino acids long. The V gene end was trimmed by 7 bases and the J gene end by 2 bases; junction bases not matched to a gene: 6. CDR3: CASKVSGGNTDTQYF. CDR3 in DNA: TGTGCCAGTAAGGTTAGCGGGGGGAACACAGATACGCAGTATTTT.

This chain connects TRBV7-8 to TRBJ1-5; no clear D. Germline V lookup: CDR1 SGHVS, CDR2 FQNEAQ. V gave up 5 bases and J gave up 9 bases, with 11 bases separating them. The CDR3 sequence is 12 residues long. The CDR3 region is CASSPSLWPQHF. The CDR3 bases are TGTGCCAGCAGCCCATCCCTATGGCCCCAGCATTTT.

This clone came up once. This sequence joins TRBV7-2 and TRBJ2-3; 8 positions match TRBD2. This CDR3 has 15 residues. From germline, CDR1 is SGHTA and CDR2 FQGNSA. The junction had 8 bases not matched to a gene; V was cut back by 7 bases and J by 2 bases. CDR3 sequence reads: CASNRVAGITDTQYF. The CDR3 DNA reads TGTGCCAGCAACAGAGTAGCGGGAATCACAGATACGCAGTATTTT.

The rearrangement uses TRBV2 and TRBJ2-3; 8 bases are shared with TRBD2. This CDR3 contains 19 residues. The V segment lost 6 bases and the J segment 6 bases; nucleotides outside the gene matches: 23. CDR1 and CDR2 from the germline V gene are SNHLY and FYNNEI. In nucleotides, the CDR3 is TGTGCCAGCAGCGAAATAAGAAGACTAGCGTGGGCGGGGGGTGATACGCAGTATTTT. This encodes CASSEIRRLAWAGGDTQYF.

The CDR3 protein is CASMMGGSYNEQFF. The CDR3 DNA reads TGTGCCAGCATGATGGGGGGGTCCTACAATGAGCAGTTCTTC. The chain uses TRBV6-5 and TRBJ2-1; 7 bases agree with TRBD2. J gave up 1 base and V 7 bases, and 4 bases lay outside the gene matches. CDR3 length equals 14 residues. The germline CDR1 and CDR2 sequences are MNHEY and SVGAGI.

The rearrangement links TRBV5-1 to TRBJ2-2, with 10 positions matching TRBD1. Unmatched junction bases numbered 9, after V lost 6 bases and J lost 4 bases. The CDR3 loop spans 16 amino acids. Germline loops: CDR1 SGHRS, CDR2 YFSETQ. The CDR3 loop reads CASNPRGQGTTGELFF. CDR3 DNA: TGCGCCAGCAACCCCCGGGGACAGGGGACCACCGGGGAGCTGTTTTTT.

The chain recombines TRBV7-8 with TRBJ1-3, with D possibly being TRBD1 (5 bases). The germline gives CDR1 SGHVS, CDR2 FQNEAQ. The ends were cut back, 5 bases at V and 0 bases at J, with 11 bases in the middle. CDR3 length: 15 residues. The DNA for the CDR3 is TGTGCCAGCAGCACCAGCGGGGCCTCTGGAAACACCATATATTTT. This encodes CASSTSGASGNTIYF.

The CDR3 reads CASRGSSYNEQFF. DNA for the CDR3: TGTGCCAGCAGGGGGAGCTCCTACAATGAGCAGTTCTTC. The rearrangement joins TRBV2 to TRBJ2-1; D is possibly TRBD2 (5 bases). This CDR3 is built from 13 residues. Germline CDR1 and CDR2: SNHLY and FYNNEI. V lost 6 bases and J 0 bases, leaving 6 bases between the germline ends.

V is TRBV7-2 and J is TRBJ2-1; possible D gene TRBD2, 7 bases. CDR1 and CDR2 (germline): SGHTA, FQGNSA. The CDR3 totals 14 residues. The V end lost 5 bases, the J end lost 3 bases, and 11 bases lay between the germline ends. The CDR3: CASSGGAFYNEQFF. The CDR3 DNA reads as TGTGCCAGCAGCGGGGGGGCTTTCTACAATGAGCAGTTCTTC.

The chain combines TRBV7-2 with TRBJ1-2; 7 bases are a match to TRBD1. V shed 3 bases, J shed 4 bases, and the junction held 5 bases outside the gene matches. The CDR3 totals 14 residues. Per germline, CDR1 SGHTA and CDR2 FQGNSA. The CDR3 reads CASSFGTAPYGYTF. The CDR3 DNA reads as TGTGCCAGCAGCTTTGGGACAGCGCCCTATGGCTACACCTTC.

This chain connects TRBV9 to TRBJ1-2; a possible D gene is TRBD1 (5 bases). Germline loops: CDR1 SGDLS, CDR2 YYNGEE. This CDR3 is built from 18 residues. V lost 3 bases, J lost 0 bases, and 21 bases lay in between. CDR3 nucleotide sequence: TGTGCCAGCAGCGCGGGGGATGGGCTACCTTATACTAACTATGGCTACACCTTC. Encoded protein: CASSAGDGLPYTNYGYTF. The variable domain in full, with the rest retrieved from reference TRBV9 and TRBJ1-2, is DSGVTQTPKHLITATGQRVTLRCSPRSGDLSVYWYQQSLDQGLQFLIQYYNGEERAKGNILERFSAQQFPDLHSELNLSSLELGDSALYFCASSAGDGLPYTNYGYTFGSGTRLTVV.

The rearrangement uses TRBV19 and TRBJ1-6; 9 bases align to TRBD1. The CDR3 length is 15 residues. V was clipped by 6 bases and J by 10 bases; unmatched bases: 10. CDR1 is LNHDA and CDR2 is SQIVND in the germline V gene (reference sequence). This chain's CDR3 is CASSHRTGELSPLHF. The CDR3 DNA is TGTGCCAGTAGCCACCGGACAGGGGAGTTGTCACCCCTCCACTTT.

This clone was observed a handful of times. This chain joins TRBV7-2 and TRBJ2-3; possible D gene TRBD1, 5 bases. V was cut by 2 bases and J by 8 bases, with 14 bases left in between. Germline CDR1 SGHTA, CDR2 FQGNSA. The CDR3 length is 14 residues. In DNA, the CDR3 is TGTGCCAGCAGCTTACAAGAGCCCCAGGGTACGCAGTATTTT. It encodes CASSLQEPQGTQYF.

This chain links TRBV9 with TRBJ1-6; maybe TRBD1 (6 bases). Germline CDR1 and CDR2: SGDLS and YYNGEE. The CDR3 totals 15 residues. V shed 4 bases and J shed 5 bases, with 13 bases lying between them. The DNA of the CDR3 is TGTGCCAGCAGCTTTACGGGACAAAATAATTCACCCCTCCACTTT. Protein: CASSFTGQNNSPLHF.

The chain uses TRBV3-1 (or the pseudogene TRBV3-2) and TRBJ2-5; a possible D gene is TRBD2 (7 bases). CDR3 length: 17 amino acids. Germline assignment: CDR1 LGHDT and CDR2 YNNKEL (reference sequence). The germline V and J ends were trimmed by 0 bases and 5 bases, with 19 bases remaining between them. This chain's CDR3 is CASSQDLGGHISETQYF. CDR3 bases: TGTGCCAGCAGCCAAGATTTGGGGGGGCATATTTCGGAGACCCAGTACTTC.

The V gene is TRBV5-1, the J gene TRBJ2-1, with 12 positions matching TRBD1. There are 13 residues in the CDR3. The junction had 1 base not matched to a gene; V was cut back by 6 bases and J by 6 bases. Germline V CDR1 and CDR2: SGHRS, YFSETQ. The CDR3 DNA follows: TGCGCCAGCAAGGGACAGGGGGCCAATGAGCAGTTCTTC. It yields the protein CASKGQGANEQFF.